Listed here are 19 T cell receptor beta chains from one sample, sequenced in a study of cytomegalovirus exposure and HLA in healthy donors. With 60 Vbeta and 13 Jbeta primers, the PCR was carried out. The protocol was immunoSEQ multiplex PCR, while the TCRdb copy is restricted to in-frame clones and leaves out a portion. The repertoire holds about 130,000 clones, with roughly 63% as singletons. Sequenced input: PBMCs. These receptors originate from a young man in good health and CMV-seropositive.

J is TRBJ2-3 and V is TRBV21-1; TRBD2 is the table's D call, not checked against the DNA. TRBV21-1 is reported as a pseudogene. The CDR3 spans 15 residues. CDR3 nucleotide sequence: TGTGCCAGCAGCAACGGGCTAGCGGGGAGAGATACGCAGTATTTT. Translating gives CASSNGLAGRDTQYF.

This clone was observed a few times. This chain uses TRBV5-1 with TRBJ1-6; maybe TRBD1 (5 bases). V was cut by 0 bases and J by 8 bases, with 9 bases left in between. Germline V gene sequence: CDR1 SGHRS, CDR2 YFSETQ. This CDR3 contains 14 residues. The CDR3, as DNA: TGCGCCAGCAGCTTGGGGACAACTGATTCACCCCTCCACTTT. Translating gives CASSLGTTDSPLHF.

This chain joins TRBV29-1 and TRBJ2-7; 14 nucleotides line up with TRBD2. The V gene's germline CDR1 is SQVTM and CDR2 ANQGSEA. The V segment lost 7 bases and the J segment 2 bases; nucleotides outside the gene matches: 10. This CDR3 is 16 amino acids long. The CDR3, as DNA: TGCAGCGCTACCGGACTAGCGGGAGGCCCTACCTACGAGCAGTACTTC. Amino acid sequence: CSATGLAGGPTYEQYF.

This clone has a handful of counts. The gene calls are TRBV6-1 and TRBJ1-5; weak D call: TRBD1 (6 bases). The V gene's germline CDR1 is MNHNS and CDR2 SASEGT. This CDR3 is 14 amino acids long. V gave up 6 bases and J gave up 1 base, with 10 bases separating them. Here the CDR3 reads CASSRGGSNQPQHF. The DNA of the CDR3 is TGTGCCAGCAGCAGGGGTGGAAGCAATCAGCCCCAGCATTTT.

Of note for this clone: Its ends do not fully match the called genes, so a read error is possible. The chain carries TRBV5-6 and TRBJ2-7, with 7 nucleotides matching TRBD2. The CDR3 covers 13 residues. The germline CDR1 and CDR2 sequences are SGHDT and YYEEEE. In DNA form, the CDR3 reads TGTGCCTGCAGCATGGAGGCGGGAGTCGAGCAGTACTTC. The encoded protein is CACSMEAGVEQYF.

This rearrangement joins TRBV2 to TRBJ1-1; D gene uncertain. The CDR3 has 15 amino acids. Trimming took off 4 bases at V and 0 bases at J, with 12 bases between the two ends. In germline, CDR1 is SNHLY, CDR2 FYNNEI. The CDR3 loop is CASSGFGLLNTEAFF. In DNA, the CDR3 is TGTGCCAGCAGTGGTTTCGGACTTTTGAACACTGAAGCTTTCTTT. Using reference TRBV2 and TRBJ1-1 for the parts outside the CDR3, the full variable domain is EPEVTQTPSHQVTQMGQEVILRCVPISNHLYFYWYRQILGQKVEFLVSFYNNEISEKSEIFDDQFSVERPDGSNFTLKIRSTKLEDSAMYFCASSGFGLLNTEAFFGQGTRLTVV.

CDR3 in DNA: TGTGCCAGCAGTTTAGCGACTAGCGGGAGGAATGAGCAGTTCTTC. Translated, it gives CASSLATSGRNEQFF. The chain uses TRBV27 and TRBJ2-1, with 13 positions matching TRBD2. The CDR3 loop spans 15 amino acids. V shed 2 bases and J 7 bases; nucleotides not matched to a gene: 2. Germline loops: CDR1 MNHEY, CDR2 SMNVEV (reference sequence).

This chain links TRBV2 with TRBJ2-5; possibly TRBD2 for D (5 bases). The tail of the sequence fits TRBJ2-7 better, so the J call may be wrong. CDR1 and CDR2 from the germline V gene are SNHLY and FYNNEI. This CDR3 has 13 residues. The CDR3 nucleotides read TGTGCCAGCGAAGGAGGACTCACCTACGAGCAGTACTTC. The encoded protein is CASEGGLTYEQYF.

This chain uses TRBV13 with TRBJ2-3, with a weak D call TRBD1 (5 bases). The CDR3 runs 17 residues. Germline V gene lookup returns CDR1 PRHDT and CDR2 FYEKMQ (reference sequence). V lost 3 bases and J 4 bases, leaving 20 bases between the germline ends. The CDR3 DNA sequence: TGTGCCAGCAGCTTGGGCCCGCCAGGGTTCATGCCAGATACGCAGTATTTT. Translated: CASSLGPPGFMPDTQYF.

The rearrangement joins TRBV28 to TRBJ1-6; the D is unclear. The CDR3 has 15 residues. CDR1 and CDR2 from the germline V gene are MDHEN and SYDVKM. Trimming cost V 3 bases and J 9 bases, with 15 bases left between them. This CDR3 is CASSLIPLVRSPLHF. The CDR3 region has the DNA TGTGCCAGCAGTTTGATCCCCCTAGTTCGTTCACCCCTCCACTTT.

This clone was counted a few times. This chain links TRBV7-3 with TRBJ2-1; TRBD2 might be the D (6 bases). The germline V gene has CDR1 SGHTA and CDR2 FQGTGA. Trimming took off 8 bases at V and 4 bases at J, with 15 bases between the two ends. The CDR3 has 14 residues. Here the CDR3 reads CASGIGTLYNEQFF. The CDR3 nucleotides read TGTGCCAGCGGAATCGGGACTCTTTACAATGAGCAGTTCTTC.

The rearrangement links TRBV7-3 to TRBJ2-2, with D tentatively TRBD1 (6 bases). The ends were cut back, 6 bases at V and 2 bases at J, with 10 bases in the middle. The CDR3 spans 14 residues. The germline gives CDR1 SGHTA, CDR2 FQGTGA. The CDR3 nucleotides are TGTGCCAGCAGGACCAGGGGAAACACCGGGGAGCTGTTTTTT. Its protein is CASRTRGNTGELFF.

The chain couples TRBV9 to TRBJ2-1, with D tentatively TRBD2 (6 bases). Trimming pared 6 bases from V and 5 bases from J, leaving 21 bases between. Germline CDR1 SGDLS, CDR2 YYNGEE. The CDR3 extends over 16 amino acids. In nucleotides, the CDR3 is TGTGCCAGCAAACCCACTTACGGCGGGGCTAACAATGAGCAGTTCTTC. The encoded protein is CASKPTYGGANNEQFF.

The chain employs TRBV5-5 and TRBJ2-7; maybe TRBD2 (5 bases). The V end lost 4 bases, the J end lost 3 bases, and 20 bases lay between the germline ends. The germline V gene encodes CDR1 SGHKS and CDR2 YYEKEE (reference sequence). There are 16 residues in the CDR3. CDR3 residues: CASSLLQLPGFYEQYF. CDR3 bases: TGTGCCAGCAGCCTCCTACAACTCCCGGGATTCTACGAGCAGTACTTC.

The chain combines TRBV30 with TRBJ1-1; 7 nucleotides match TRBD1. CDR1 is GTSNPN and CDR2 is SVGIG in the germline V gene (reference sequence). The CDR3 length is 12 residues. V lost 1 base, J lost 11 bases, and 7 bases stayed unmatched. The CDR3 DNA is TGTGCCTGGAGTGGTTTGGGACAGACGGCTTTCTTT. Protein: CAWSGLGQTAFF.

This CDR3 is CASSPAVAGSYNEQFF. The CDR3 DNA reads TGTGCCAGCAGTCCGGCCGTAGCGGGCAGTTACAATGAGCAGTTCTTC. The chain joins TRBV28 to TRBJ2-1; TRBD2 aligns across 7 bases. The trim removed 5 bases at V and 4 bases at J, leaving 11 bases unmatched. The CDR3 has 16 amino acids. Germline lookup yields CDR1 MDHEN and CDR2 SYDVKM.

The chain carries TRBV27 and TRBJ1-3; 7 bases align to TRBD1. Unmatched junction bases numbered 10, after V lost 5 bases and J lost 0 bases. Germline V gene lookup returns CDR1 MNHEY and CDR2 SMNVEV (reference sequence). The CDR3 loop spans 17 amino acids. CDR3 region: CASSRWTGSSSGNTIYF. CDR3 DNA: TGTGCCAGCAGTCGATGGACAGGTAGCAGCTCTGGAAACACCATATATTTT.

The chain combines TRBV5-3 with TRBJ2-3, with 11 bases fitting TRBD2. TRBV5-3 is labeled an ORF, and its function is uncertain. J gave up 0 bases and V 5 bases, and 2 bases lay outside the gene matches. This CDR3 spans 15 amino acids. DNA for the CDR3: TGTGCCAGAAGTCGGACTAGCGGGAGCACAGATACGCAGTATTTT. It yields the protein CARSRTSGSTDTQYF.

The rearrangement links TRBV7-7 to TRBJ2-4; TRBD2 matches 8 bases. The V segment lost 11 bases and the J segment 1 base; nucleotides outside the gene matches: 4. The CDR3 spans 13 residues. Per germline, CDR1 SSHAT and CDR2 FNYEAQ (reference sequence). The CDR3 loop reads CARAGVAKNIQYF. The CDR3, as DNA: TGTGCCCGAGCGGGGGTGGCCAAAAACATTCAGTACTTC.